These 30 T cell receptor beta chains were all obtained from the same sample, sequenced in a study of blood T cell repertoires in COVID-19. Profiling relied on immunoSEQ multiplex PCR, and the TCRdb table lists in-frame clones only, not all of them. The sample lists 400,000 to 500,000 clones, 88% occurring once. Sequencing was performed on PBMCs or T cells enriched from blood (not recorded which). These receptor sequences come from a middle-aged woman who had recovered from COVID-19.

The chain uses TRBV27 and TRBJ1-4, with 9 bases identical to TRBD1. The CDR3 is 15 residues long. The V gene's germline CDR1 is MNHEY and CDR2 SMNVEV (reference sequence). V was clipped by 8 bases and J by 3 bases; unmatched bases: 7. The CDR3 DNA reads TGTGCCAGCTCCCGAGGGGACAGGGCTAATGAAAAACTGTTTTTT. Protein sequence: CASSRGDRANEKLFF.

The chain links TRBV7-8 to TRBJ2-7; D might be TRBD2 (6 bases). V lost 0 bases to trimming and J lost 3 bases, with 21 bases between them. The germline V gene encodes CDR1 SGHVS and CDR2 FQNEAQ. The CDR3 loop spans 18 amino acids. CDR3 residues: CASSLALGLAKTFYEQYF. The CDR3, as DNA: TGTGCCAGCAGCTTAGCGCTCGGGCTAGCGAAAACCTTCTACGAGCAGTACTTC.

CDR3 bases: TGCAGCGCGACAGGGACTGGAAACACCATATATTTT. Amino acids: CSATGTGNTIYF. J is TRBJ1-3 and V is TRBV29-1; 7 bases align to TRBD1. Germline V lookup: CDR1 SQVTM, CDR2 ANQGSEA. This CDR3 is 12 amino acids long. The V segment lost 7 bases and the J segment 2 bases; nucleotides outside the gene matches: 2.

V gene TRBV21-1 combines with J gene TRBJ1-1; the table's D call, TRBD1, was not checked against the DNA. TRBV21-1 counts as a pseudogene. The CDR3 loop spans 15 amino acids. The CDR3 is CASSNPDRGGTEAFF. The CDR3 DNA follows: TGTGCCAGCAGCAACCCGGACAGGGGAGGCACTGAAGCTTTCTTT.

The chain combines TRBV5-1 with TRBJ2-1, with 11 bases identical to TRBD2. The CDR3 is made up of 14 amino acids. Germline values: CDR1 SGHRS, CDR2 YFSETQ. Unmatched junction bases numbered 1, after V lost 2 bases and J lost 6 bases. In DNA form, the CDR3 reads TGCGCCAGCAGCTTCACTAGCGGGAGCAATGAGCAGTTCTTC. Translating gives CASSFTSGSNEQFF. The full variable domain, its missing parts supplied by reference TRBV5-1 and TRBJ2-1, is KAGVTQTPRYLIKTRGQQVTLSCSPISGHRSVSWYQQTPGQGLQFLFEYFSETQRNKGNFPGRFSGRQFSNSRSEMNVSTLELGDSALYLCASSFTSGSNEQFFGPGTRLTVL.

This chain links TRBV6-5 with TRBJ2-1; possible D gene TRBD2, 6 bases. This CDR3 region has 13 residues. Trimming pared 6 bases from V and 8 bases from J, leaving 14 bases between. Per the germline V gene, CDR1 is MNHEY and CDR2 is SVGAGI. CDR3 protein: CASSRLGLYEQFF. CDR3 bases: TGTGCCAGCAGCCGTTTGGGACTCTATGAGCAGTTCTTC.

The chain uses TRBV7-8 and TRBJ1-1, with TRBD1 identical over 10 bases. The CDR3 has 16 residues. Unmatched junction bases numbered 11, after V lost 5 bases and J lost 5 bases. The V gene's germline CDR1 is SGHVS and CDR2 FQNEAQ. CDR3 DNA sequence: TGTGCCAGCAGCCGCCGGGACAGGGGCTGGGGTACTGAAGCTTTCTTT. Amino acids: CASSRRDRGWGTEAFF.

V gene TRBV4-1 combines with J gene TRBJ1-5; D call uncertain. V lost 1 base to trimming and J lost 4 bases, with 11 bases between them. Germline V gene lookup returns CDR1 MGHRA and CDR2 YSYEKL. The CDR3 covers 15 residues. The CDR3 sequence is CASSQGGTVNQPQHF. CDR3 in DNA: TGCGCCAGCAGCCAAGGAGGCACCGTTAATCAGCCCCAGCATTTT.

The chain has TRBV7-9 and TRBJ1-3, with 7 positions matching TRBD1. Losses at the gene ends were 5 bases for V and 3 bases for J; bases not matched to a gene: 10. Per germline, CDR1 SEHNR and CDR2 FQNEAQ (reference sequence). This CDR3 comprises 16 residues. In nucleotides, the CDR3 is TGTGCCAGCAGCCTAGTAGGAGGGGGCGATGGAAACACCATATATTTT. It encodes CASSLVGGGDGNTIYF.

The genes are TRBV3-1 (or the pseudogene TRBV3-2) and TRBJ2-5; D is unclear. This CDR3 contains 14 residues. V was shortened by 4 bases and J by 4 bases, with 13 bases between the two germline ends. Germline CDR1 LGHDT, CDR2 YNNKEL (reference sequence). The CDR3 reads CASSPLGRIETQYF. DNA of the CDR3: TGTGCCAGCAGCCCATTGGGCAGGATAGAGACCCAGTACTTC.

This chain joins TRBV4-1 and TRBJ2-3; 12 bases fit TRBD2. With V trimmed by 4 bases and J by 4 bases, 6 bases remained unmatched. Germline CDR1 reads MGHRA; CDR2 reads YSYEKL. CDR3 length: 16 amino acids. The DNA of the CDR3 is TGCGCCAGCAGCCCGCGGGGACTAGCGGGTGCAGATACGCAGTATTTT. It specifies CASSPRGLAGADTQYF.

The chain combines TRBV6-5 with TRBJ1-2; 9 bases map to TRBD1. The CDR3 has 13 residues. CDR1 is MNHEY and CDR2 is SVGAGI in the germline V gene. J was trimmed by 7 bases and V by 5 bases; bases with no gene match: 5. DNA of the CDR3: TGTGCCAGCAGTCGGACAGGGGAGGCTGGCTACACCTTC. Encoded protein: CASSRTGEAGYTF.

V gene TRBV11-2 combines with J gene TRBJ1-2, with 7 bases fitting TRBD1. V was clipped by 5 bases and J by 3 bases; unmatched bases: 9. The length of the CDR3 is 15 residues. CDR1 and CDR2 (germline): SGHAT, FQNNGV. CDR3 DNA: TGTGCCAGCAGCCAAAACAGGGGTCCGGACTATGGCTACACCTTC. Translated, it gives CASSQNRGPDYGYTF.

In this sample, this clone turned up once. The rearrangement links TRBV28 to TRBJ1-5; 9 bases map to TRBD1. Germline CDR1 is MDHEN and CDR2 is SYDVKM. The ends lost 5 bases at V and 3 bases at J; junction bases unmatched: 8. The CDR3 runs 16 residues. The CDR3 DNA sequence: TGTGCCAGCAGTCCTATACAGGGGGCAAACAATCAGCCCCAGCATTTT. This gives the protein CASSPIQGANNQPQHF.

The chain links TRBV19 to TRBJ1-3; D perhaps matches TRBD1 (6 bases). Germline CDR1 and CDR2: LNHDA and SQIVND (reference sequence). CDR3 size: 14 residues. The germline V and J ends were trimmed by 4 bases and 0 bases, with 7 bases remaining between them. CDR3 sequence reads: CASSKTGSGNTIYF. In nucleotides, the CDR3 is TGTGCCAGTAGTAAGACAGGCTCTGGAAACACCATATATTTT.

This clone was counted between two and nine times. The chain is built from TRBV14 and TRBJ2-3; maybe TRBD1 (5 bases). The CDR3 is made up of 16 amino acids. The V end was cut by 0 bases, the J end by 4 bases, with 14 bases between. Germline CDR1 SGHDN, CDR2 FVKESK. In DNA, the CDR3 is TGTGCCAGCAGCCAAGATTGGGGCTTGTCTCCAGATACGCAGTATTTT. Protein: CASSQDWGLSPDTQYF. The full variable domain, rest sourced from reference TRBV14 and TRBJ2-3, is EAGVTQFPSHSVIEKGQTVTLRCDPISGHDNLYWYRRVMGKEIKFLLHFVKESKQDESGMPNNRFLAERTGGTYSTLKVQPAELEDSGVYFCASSQDWGLSPDTQYFGPGTRLTVL.

The chain is built from TRBV5-1 and TRBJ2-7; 10 nucleotides line up with TRBD2. The CDR3 covers 16 residues. The ends lost 4 bases at V and 5 bases at J; junction bases unmatched: 12. The germline V gene has CDR1 SGHRS and CDR2 YFSETQ. The CDR3 region has the DNA TGCGCCAGCAGCCGGTCGCCAGCGGGAGGGCCTCACGAGCAGTACTTC. This translates into CASSRSPAGGPHEQYF.

The CDR3 here is CASSPPGLAGETQYF. The CDR3 region has the DNA TGTGCCAGCAGTCCCCCGGGACTAGCGGGAGAGACCCAGTACTTC. This rearrangement joins TRBV27 to TRBJ2-5; 12 positions agree with TRBD2. The CDR3 spans 15 residues. Germline loops: CDR1 MNHEY, CDR2 SMNVEV (reference sequence). V shed 5 bases and J 4 bases; nucleotides not matched to a gene: 5.

This clone has more than one count but fewer than ten. The chain combines TRBV19 with TRBJ2-1; TRBD1 matches at 11 bases. This CDR3 has 14 amino acids. The germline V gene encodes CDR1 LNHDA and CDR2 SQIVND (reference sequence). Trimming at V came to 6 bases and at J to 10 bases, leaving 8 bases not matched to a gene. This CDR3 reads CASSRGQGAQEQFF. The CDR3 bases are TGTGCCAGTAGCCGAGGACAGGGGGCGCAGGAGCAGTTCTTC.

The chain is built from TRBV9 and TRBJ1-6; 7 bases fit TRBD1. The CDR3 is 15 residues long. Germline CDR1 and CDR2: SGDLS and YYNGEE. V lost 1 base, J lost 7 bases, and 5 bases stayed unmatched. The CDR3 region has the DNA TGTGCCAGCAGCGTATCGGGACAGTACAATTCACCCCTCCACTTT. It encodes CASSVSGQYNSPLHF. The variable domain in full, with the rest retrieved from reference TRBV9 and TRBJ1-6, is DSGVTQTPKHLITATGQRVTLRCSPRSGDLSVYWYQQSLDQGLQFLIQYYNGEERAKGNILERFSAQQFPDLHSELNLSSLELGDSALYFCASSVSGQYNSPLHFGNGTRLTVT.

A single count supports this clone. The genes are TRBV27 and TRBJ2-7; 7 bases align to TRBD2. J gave up 3 bases and V 5 bases, and 10 bases lay outside the gene matches. CDR1 and CDR2 from the germline V gene are MNHEY and SMNVEV (reference sequence). The CDR3 has 15 residues. The CDR3 protein is CASSTLAGSGYEQYF. CDR3 coding DNA: TGTGCCAGCAGTACCTTAGCGGGCTCTGGCTACGAGCAGTACTTC.

The chain is built from TRBV5-1 and TRBJ1-1; weak D call: TRBD1 (5 bases). The germline V gene encodes CDR1 SGHRS and CDR2 YFSETQ. The CDR3 length is 14 residues. Between the trimmed V and J ends, which lost 4 bases and 1 base, there was a span of 11 bases. Here the CDR3 reads CASSPGHQNTEAFF. The CDR3 DNA sequence: TGCGCCAGCAGCCCCGGACACCAGAACACTGAAGCTTTCTTT.

The CDR3 DNA reads TGCGCCAGCAGTGAGGGGACAGGGGTTTTAAATGAGCAGTTCTTC. This codes for CASSEGTGVLNEQFF. The chain carries TRBV10-2 and TRBJ2-1; TRBD1 matches at 10 bases. This CDR3 has 15 amino acids. V was clipped by 2 bases and J by 7 bases; unmatched bases: 5. Germline V lookup: CDR1 WSHSY, CDR2 SAAADI.

The rearrangement joins TRBV18 to TRBJ1-2, with 7 bases matching TRBD1. With V trimmed by 3 bases and J by 1 base, 11 bases remained unmatched. The CDR3 runs 17 residues. CDR1 and CDR2 (germline): KGHSH, LQKENI. The CDR3 DNA reads TGTGCCAGCTCACCGAACAGGGGATCTCCAAATAACTATGGCTACACCTTC. This encodes CASSPNRGSPNNYGYTF.

This sequence joins TRBV7-2 and TRBJ2-7, with 10 bases matching TRBD1. Germline trimming cut 5 bases from V and 1 base from J; bases unmatched to any gene: 5. From germline, CDR1 is SGHTA and CDR2 FQGNSA. The CDR3 loop spans 15 amino acids. CDR3 nucleotide sequence: TGTGCCAGCAGCAAGGACAGGGGGACTTCCTACGAGCAGTACTTC. Protein sequence: CASSKDRGTSYEQYF. The whole variable domain, remainder taken from reference TRBV7-2 and TRBJ2-7, is GAGVSQSPSNKVTEKGKDVELRCDPISGHTALYWYRQSLGQGLEFLIYFQGNSAPDKSGLPSDRFSAERTGGSVSTLTIQRTQQEDSAVYLCASSKDRGTSYEQYFGPGTRLTVT.

The rearrangement joins TRBV5-1 to TRBJ1-2; the match to TRBD1 covers 7 bases. Trimming cost V 0 bases and J 4 bases; bases outside gene matches: 6. The CDR3 runs 15 residues. The germline V gene encodes CDR1 SGHRS and CDR2 YFSETQ. The CDR3 loop is CASSLGGQEPYGYTF. CDR3 DNA sequence: TGCGCCAGCAGCTTGGGAGGACAGGAACCCTATGGCTACACCTTC.

V is TRBV5-6 and J is TRBJ2-5; D might be TRBD1 (5 bases). CDR3 length: 15 amino acids. Germline CDR1 is SGHDT and CDR2 is YYEEEE. Trimming stripped 0 bases from V and 5 bases from J, with 14 bases between. The CDR3 here is CASSLAGRVLETQYF. In DNA form, the CDR3 reads TGTGCCAGCAGCTTGGCAGGCAGGGTGTTGGAGACCCAGTACTTC.

The chain is built from TRBV19 and TRBJ2-3; 8 positions agree with TRBD2. V trimming: 3 bases; J trimming: 0 bases; junction bases outside the gene matches: 11. The CDR3 is 18 residues long. CDR1 and CDR2 from the germline V gene are LNHDA and SQIVND (reference sequence). CDR3 coding DNA: TGTGCCAGTAGTATCCGGGTTCCCGCTAGCGGGAGCACAGATACGCAGTATTTT. Translation gives CASSIRVPASGSTDTQYF.

V and J are TRBV9 and TRBJ2-7; 8 nucleotides match TRBD1. This CDR3 is 17 amino acids long. Looked up from germline, CDR1 is SGDLS and CDR2 is YYNGEE. With 0 bases clipped from V and 2 bases from J, the junction kept 10 bases outside the gene matches. CDR3 nucleotides: TGTGCCAGCAGCGTAGGGGCAGGGGGCTACCCTCCCTACGAGCAGTACTTC. Its protein product is CASSVGAGGYPPYEQYF. Variable domain in full (rest from reference TRBV9 and TRBJ2-7): DSGVTQTPKHLITATGQRVTLRCSPRSGDLSVYWYQQSLDQGLQFLIQYYNGEERAKGNILERFSAQQFPDLHSELNLSSLELGDSALYFCASSVGAGGYPPYEQYFGPGTRLTVT.

The chain couples TRBV18 to TRBJ1-6; unclear D gene. Germline V gives CDR1 KGHSH, CDR2 LQKENI. This CDR3 comprises 14 residues. Trimming took 3 bases from V and 8 from J, leaving 11 bases between them. The CDR3: CASSPERLDSPLHF. The CDR3 DNA is TGTGCCAGCTCACCGGAGAGGCTGGATTCACCCCTCCACTTT.